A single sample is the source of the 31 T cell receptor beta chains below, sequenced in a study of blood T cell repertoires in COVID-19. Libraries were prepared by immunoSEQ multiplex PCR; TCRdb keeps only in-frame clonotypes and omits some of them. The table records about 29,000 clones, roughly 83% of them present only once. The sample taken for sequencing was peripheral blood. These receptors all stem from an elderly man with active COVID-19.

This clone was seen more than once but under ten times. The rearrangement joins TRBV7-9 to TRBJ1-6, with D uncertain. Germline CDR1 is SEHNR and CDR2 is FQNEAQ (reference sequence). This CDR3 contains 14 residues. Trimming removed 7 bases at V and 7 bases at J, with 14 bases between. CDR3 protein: CASTIEGTNSPLHF. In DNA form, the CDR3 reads TGTGCCAGCACTATTGAGGGTACCAATTCACCCCTCCACTTT.

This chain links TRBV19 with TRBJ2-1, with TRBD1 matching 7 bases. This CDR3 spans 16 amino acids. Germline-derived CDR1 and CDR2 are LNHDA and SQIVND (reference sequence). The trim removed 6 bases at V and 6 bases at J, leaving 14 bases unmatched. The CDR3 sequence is CASRDPGQASGNEQFF. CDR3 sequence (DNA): TGTGCCAGTAGAGACCCCGGACAGGCGTCCGGCAATGAGCAGTTCTTC.

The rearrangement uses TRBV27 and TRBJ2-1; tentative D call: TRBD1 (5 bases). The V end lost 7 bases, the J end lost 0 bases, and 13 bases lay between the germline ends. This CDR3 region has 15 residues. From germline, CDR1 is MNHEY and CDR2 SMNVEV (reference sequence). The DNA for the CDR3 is TGTGCCAGCACCCCAGGGTCAGGCTCCTACAATGAGCAGTTCTTC. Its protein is CASTPGSGSYNEQFF.

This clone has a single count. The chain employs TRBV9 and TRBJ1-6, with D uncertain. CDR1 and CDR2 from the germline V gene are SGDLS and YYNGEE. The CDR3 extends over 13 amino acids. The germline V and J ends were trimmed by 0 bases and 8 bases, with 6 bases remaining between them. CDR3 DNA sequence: TGTGCCAGCAGCGTAGCGTCGGATTCACCCCTCCACTTT. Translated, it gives CASSVASDSPLHF.

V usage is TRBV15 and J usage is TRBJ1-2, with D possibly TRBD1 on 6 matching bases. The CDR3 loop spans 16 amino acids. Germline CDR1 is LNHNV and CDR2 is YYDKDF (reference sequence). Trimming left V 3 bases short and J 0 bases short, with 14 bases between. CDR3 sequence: CATSRGTRTANYGYTF. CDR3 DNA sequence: TGTGCCACCAGCAGGGGGACACGGACAGCTAACTATGGCTACACCTTC.

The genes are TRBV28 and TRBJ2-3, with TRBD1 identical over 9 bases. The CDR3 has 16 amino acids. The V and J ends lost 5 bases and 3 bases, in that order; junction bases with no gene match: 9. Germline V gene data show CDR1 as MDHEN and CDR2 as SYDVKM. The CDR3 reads CASSKTGTGRTDTQYF. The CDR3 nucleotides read TGTGCCAGCAGTAAGACCGGGACAGGGAGGACAGATACGCAGTATTTT.

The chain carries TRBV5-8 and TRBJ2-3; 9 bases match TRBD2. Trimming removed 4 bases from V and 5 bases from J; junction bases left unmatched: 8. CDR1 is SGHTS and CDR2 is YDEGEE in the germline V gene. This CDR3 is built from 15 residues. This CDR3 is CASSPTGGGVDTQYF. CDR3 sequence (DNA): TGTGCCAGCAGCCCCACCGGCGGGGGGGTAGATACGCAGTATTTT.

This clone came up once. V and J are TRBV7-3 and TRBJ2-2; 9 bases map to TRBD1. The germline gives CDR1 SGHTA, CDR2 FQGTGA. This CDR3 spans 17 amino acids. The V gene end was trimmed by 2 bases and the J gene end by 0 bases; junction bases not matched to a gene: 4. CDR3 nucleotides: TGTGCCAGCAGCTTAGTCAGACAGGGGGCGAACACCGGGGAGCTGTTTTTT. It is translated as CASSLVRQGANTGELFF.

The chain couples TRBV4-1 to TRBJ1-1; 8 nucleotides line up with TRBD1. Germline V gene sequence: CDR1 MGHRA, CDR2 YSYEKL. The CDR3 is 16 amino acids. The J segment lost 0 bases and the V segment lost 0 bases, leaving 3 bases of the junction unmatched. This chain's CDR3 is CASSQDEGQVNTEAFF. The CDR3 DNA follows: TGCGCCAGCAGCCAAGATGAGGGACAGGTGAACACTGAAGCTTTCTTT.

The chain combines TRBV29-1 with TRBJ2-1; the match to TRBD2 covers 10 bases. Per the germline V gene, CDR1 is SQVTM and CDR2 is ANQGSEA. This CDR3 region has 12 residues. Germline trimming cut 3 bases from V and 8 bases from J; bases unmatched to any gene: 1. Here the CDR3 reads CSVDGTSDEQFF. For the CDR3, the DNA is TGCAGCGTTGACGGGACTAGCGATGAGCAGTTCTTC.

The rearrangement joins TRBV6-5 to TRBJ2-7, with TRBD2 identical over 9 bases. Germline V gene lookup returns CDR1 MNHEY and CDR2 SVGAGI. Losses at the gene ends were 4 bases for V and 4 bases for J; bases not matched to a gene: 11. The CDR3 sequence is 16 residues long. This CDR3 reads CASSSDGLASNYEQYF. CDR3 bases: TGTGCCAGCAGTTCCGACGGACTAGCGTCGAATTACGAGCAGTACTTC.

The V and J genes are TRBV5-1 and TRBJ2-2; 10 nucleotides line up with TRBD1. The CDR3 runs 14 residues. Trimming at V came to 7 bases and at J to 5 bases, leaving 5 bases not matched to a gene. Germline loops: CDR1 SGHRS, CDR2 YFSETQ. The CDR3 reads CASYPGQGTGELFF. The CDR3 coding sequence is TGCGCCAGCTATCCGGGACAGGGGACCGGGGAGCTGTTTTTT.

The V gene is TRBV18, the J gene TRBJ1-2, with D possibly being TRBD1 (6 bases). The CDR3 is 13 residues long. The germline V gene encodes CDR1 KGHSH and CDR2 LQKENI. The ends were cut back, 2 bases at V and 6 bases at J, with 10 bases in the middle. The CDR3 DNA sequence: TGTGCCAGCTCACCAAACAGGGCTAATGGCTACACCTTC. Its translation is CASSPNRANGYTF.

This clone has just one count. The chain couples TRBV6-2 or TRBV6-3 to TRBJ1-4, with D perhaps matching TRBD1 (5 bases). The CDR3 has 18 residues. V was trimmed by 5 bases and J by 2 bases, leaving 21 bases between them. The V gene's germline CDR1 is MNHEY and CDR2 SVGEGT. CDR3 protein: CASSPTVFGTRTNEKLFF. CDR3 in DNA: TGTGCCAGCAGTCCGACAGTCTTTGGTACGCGCACTAATGAAAAACTGTTTTTT.

CDR3 in amino acids: CASSRFQGRGYGYTF. The CDR3 nucleotides read TGTGCCAGCAGCCGATTTCAGGGGCGCGGCTATGGCTACACCTTC. The rearrangement links TRBV9 to TRBJ1-2, with a possible D match to TRBD1 (6 bases). Germline V gene lookup returns CDR1 SGDLS and CDR2 YYNGEE. The CDR3 covers 15 residues. V lost 4 bases to trimming and J lost 4 bases, with 17 bases between them.

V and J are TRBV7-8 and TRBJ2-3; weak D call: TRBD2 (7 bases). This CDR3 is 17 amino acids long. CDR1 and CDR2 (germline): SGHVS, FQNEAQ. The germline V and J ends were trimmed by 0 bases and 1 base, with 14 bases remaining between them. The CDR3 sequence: CASSLAGGPIGTDTQYF. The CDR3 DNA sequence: TGTGCCAGCAGCTTAGCGGGGGGGCCAATAGGCACAGATACGCAGTATTTT.

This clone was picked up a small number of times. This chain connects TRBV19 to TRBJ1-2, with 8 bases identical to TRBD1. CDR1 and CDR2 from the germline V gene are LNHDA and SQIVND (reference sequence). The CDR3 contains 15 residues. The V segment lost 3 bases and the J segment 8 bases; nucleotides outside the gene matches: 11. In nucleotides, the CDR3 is TGTGCCAGTAGTATCTCGGGACAGGAAATAGGGGGCTACACCTTC. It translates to CASSISGQEIGGYTF.

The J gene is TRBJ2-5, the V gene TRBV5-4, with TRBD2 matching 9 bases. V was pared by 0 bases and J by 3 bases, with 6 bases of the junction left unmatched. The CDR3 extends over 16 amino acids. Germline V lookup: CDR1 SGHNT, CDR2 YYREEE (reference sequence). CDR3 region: CASSLGGGGAKETQYF. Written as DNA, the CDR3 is TGTGCCAGCAGCTTGGGTGGCGGGGGGGCGAAAGAGACCCAGTACTTC.

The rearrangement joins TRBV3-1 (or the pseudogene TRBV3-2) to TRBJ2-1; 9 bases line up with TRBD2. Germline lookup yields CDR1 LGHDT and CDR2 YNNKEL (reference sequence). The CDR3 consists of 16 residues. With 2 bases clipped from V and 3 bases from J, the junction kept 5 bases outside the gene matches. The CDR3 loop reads CASSQLSSGVYNEQFF. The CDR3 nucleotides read TGTGCCAGCAGCCAACTCTCTAGCGGGGTCTACAATGAGCAGTTCTTC.

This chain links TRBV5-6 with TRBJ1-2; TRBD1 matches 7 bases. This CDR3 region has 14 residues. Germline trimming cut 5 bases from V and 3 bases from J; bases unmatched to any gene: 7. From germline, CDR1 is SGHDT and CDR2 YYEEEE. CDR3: CASRMTGPDYGYTF. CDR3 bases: TGTGCCAGCAGGATGACAGGGCCCGACTATGGCTACACCTTC.

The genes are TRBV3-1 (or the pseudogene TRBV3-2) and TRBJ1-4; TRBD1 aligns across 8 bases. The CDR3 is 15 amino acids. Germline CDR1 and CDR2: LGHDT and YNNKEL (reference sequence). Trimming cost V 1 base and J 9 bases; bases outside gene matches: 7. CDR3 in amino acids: CASSQASDRAQKLFF. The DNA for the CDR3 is TGTGCCAGCAGCCAAGCATCGGACAGGGCGCAAAAACTGTTTTTT.

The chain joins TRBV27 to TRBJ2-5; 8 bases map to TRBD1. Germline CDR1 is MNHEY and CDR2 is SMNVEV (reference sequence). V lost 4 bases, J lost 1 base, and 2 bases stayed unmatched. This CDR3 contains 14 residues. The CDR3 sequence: CASSSTGGQETQYF. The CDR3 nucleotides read TGTGCCAGCAGTTCCACAGGGGGCCAAGAGACCCAGTACTTC.

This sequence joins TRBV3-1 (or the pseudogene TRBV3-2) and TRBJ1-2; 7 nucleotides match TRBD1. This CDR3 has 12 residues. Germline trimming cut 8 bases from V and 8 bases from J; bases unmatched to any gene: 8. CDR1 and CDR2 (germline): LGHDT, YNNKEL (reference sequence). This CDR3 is CASLGAGQGYTF. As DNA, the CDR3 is TGTGCCAGCCTGGGGGCGGGACAGGGCTACACCTTC.

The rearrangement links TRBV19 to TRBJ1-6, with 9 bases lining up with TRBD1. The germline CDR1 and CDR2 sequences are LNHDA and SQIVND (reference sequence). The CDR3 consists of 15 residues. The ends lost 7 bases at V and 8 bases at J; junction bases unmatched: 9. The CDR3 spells CASKDIDRGDSPLHF. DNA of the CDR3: TGTGCCAGTAAAGACATCGACAGGGGGGATTCACCCCTCCACTTT.

CDR3 protein: CASSHAGTEETQYF. The CDR3 DNA is TGTGCCAGCAGCCACGCCGGGACAGAAGAGACCCAGTACTTC. This chain uses TRBV3-1 (or the pseudogene TRBV3-2) with TRBJ2-5, with 7 bases fitting TRBD1. Germline-derived CDR1 and CDR2 are LGHDT and YNNKEL (reference sequence). After removal of 3 bases from V and 3 bases from J, the junction contained 4 bases not matched to a gene. CDR3 size: 14 residues.

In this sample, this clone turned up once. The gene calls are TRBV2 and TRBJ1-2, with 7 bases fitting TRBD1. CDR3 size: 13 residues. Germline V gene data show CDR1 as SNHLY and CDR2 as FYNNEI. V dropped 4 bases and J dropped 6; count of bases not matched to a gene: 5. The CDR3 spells CASSADRVDGYTF. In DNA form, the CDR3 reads TGTGCCAGCAGTGCAGACAGGGTGGATGGCTACACCTTC.

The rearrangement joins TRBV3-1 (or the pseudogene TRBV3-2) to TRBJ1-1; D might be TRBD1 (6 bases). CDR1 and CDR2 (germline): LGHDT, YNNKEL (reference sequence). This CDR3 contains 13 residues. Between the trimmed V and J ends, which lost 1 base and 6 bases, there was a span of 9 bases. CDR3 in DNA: TGTGCCAGCAGCCAAGTGGGGGCCTCTGAAGCTTTCTTT. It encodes CASSQVGASEAFF.

CDR3 DNA: TGTGCCAGCAGCTTAGTTAGCGGGGGGACAGATACGCAGTATTTT. Translating it yields CASSLVSGGTDTQYF. The genes are TRBV7-9 and TRBJ2-3; 10 nucleotides match TRBD2. Germline V lookup: CDR1 SEHNR, CDR2 FQNEAQ (reference sequence). V lost 1 base and J lost 3; bases outside the gene matches: 1. The CDR3 totals 15 residues.

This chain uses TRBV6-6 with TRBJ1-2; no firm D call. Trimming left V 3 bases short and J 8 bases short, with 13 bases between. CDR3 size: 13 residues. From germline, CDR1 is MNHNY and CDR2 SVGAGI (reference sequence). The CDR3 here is CASSYFEGEGYTF. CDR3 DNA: TGTGCCAGCAGTTATTTTGAGGGCGAGGGCTACACCTTC.

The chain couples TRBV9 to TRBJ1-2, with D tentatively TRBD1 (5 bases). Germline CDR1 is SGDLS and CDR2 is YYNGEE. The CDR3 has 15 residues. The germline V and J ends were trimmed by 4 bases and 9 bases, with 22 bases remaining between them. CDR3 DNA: TGTGCCAGCAGCCCATCGACAGCCCGGGCCCGTCGCTACACCTTC. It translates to CASSPSTARARRYTF.

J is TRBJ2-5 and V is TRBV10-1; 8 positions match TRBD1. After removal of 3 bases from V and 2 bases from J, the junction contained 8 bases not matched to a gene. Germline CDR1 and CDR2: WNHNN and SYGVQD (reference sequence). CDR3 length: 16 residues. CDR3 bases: TGCGCCAGCAGTGAATCGGGGACAGGTGGGCAAGAGACCCAGTACTTC. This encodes CASSESGTGGQETQYF.